This TCR beta chain is from a study of blood T cell repertoires in COVID-19 (TCRdb year 2020). Broadly, across the study: Samples from collaborators originated in the United States, Italy and Spain and spanned both the acute and convalescent phases of COVID-19. The repertoires were released in a freely available public database intended as a resource for research on the immune response to SARS-CoV-2. Where available, HLA class I and class II types were taken from metadata supplied by the sample provider and were not determined by assay-based typing. Samples were obtained from the ongoing ImmuneRACE study (first 160 participants) and from about 1,300 subjects provided by 6 global collaborators. Sample metadata almost always included a de-identified subject ID, COVID-19 status, age in years and sex. The prospective study material was composed of cDNA or gDNA derived from T cells, B-cell-depleted T cells, or PBMCs. Deeply sampled blood TCRbeta repertoires from subjects exposed to, actively infected with, or recovered from COVID-19 were included in the dataset.

TCRbeta CDR3 regions were amplified from genomic DNA using the immunoSEQ Assay, a bias-controlled multiplex PCR. The source study handled its data this way. The number of nucleated cells in each sample was estimated from the amplification of reference gene primers within the assay. To quantify the absolute abundance of each unique TCRbeta CDR3 rearrangement, sequence reads were collapsed and filtered. For each sample, productive Simpson clonality was calculated by taking the square root of Simpson's diversity index across productive rearrangements. Here the immuneACCESS table is served through TCRdb, limited to in-frame sequences with V and J called. Missing clones are a known gap in these copies; in checked studies unresolved V genes cover under half, and the rest lacks a known reason. Clone size and the V and J calls come from that table; the DNA yielded D and trimming. The sample table records about 370,000 clones; roughly 90% of these occur just once. The ten largest account for around 3% of the sample.

One collaborating source in Seattle enrolled patients while the patients were actively infected and followed the patients over time throughout the course of disease. The collaborating institutions used their own protocols to collect whole blood in K2EDTA tubes. For TCRbeta analysis, collaborators shipped samples as frozen whole blood, isolated PBMCs, or DNA extracted from either of those sample types. Comment on this clone: Its specific antigen is unknown. Base qualities are not at hand, and no much larger clone is one base apart.

CDR1 and CDR2 are read off the germline V gene as ENHRY and SYGVKD. V is cut back by 3 bases and J by 6 bases, with 9 bases in the junction unmatched. The CDR3 runs 15 amino acids, cysteine and valine included. The only DNA kept is the CDR3, 45 bases in frame from the first base. Here is what the overall study found, with its caveats: How much clinical and demographic metadata was included differed by source and by participant, and the metadata was provided uncurated.

This sequence uses TRBV10-3 and TRBJ2-7; 9 bases in between match TRBD1. The origin of this receptor is a young woman with COVID-19, enrolled during active disease. Sequencing was carried out using peripheral blood. The sequence in DNA is TGTGCCATCAGTGACCCGGGACAGGGAACGTCCGAGCAGTACGTC. This gives the protein CAISDPGQGTSEQYV.